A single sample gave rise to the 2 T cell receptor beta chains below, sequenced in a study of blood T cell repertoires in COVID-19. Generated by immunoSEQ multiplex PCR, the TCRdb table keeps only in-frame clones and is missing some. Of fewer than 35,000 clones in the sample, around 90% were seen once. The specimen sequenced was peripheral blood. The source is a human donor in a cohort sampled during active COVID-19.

The CDR3 coding sequence is TGTGCCAGCAGCCCCGGGGTGGGCACAGATACGCAGTATTTT. Protein: CASSPGVGTDTQYF. This sequence joins TRBV7-3 and TRBJ2-3, with D possibly TRBD2 on 5 matching bases. V was clipped by 5 bases and J by 1 base, with 10 bases between them. Per germline, CDR1 SGHTA and CDR2 FQGTGA. The CDR3 sequence is 14 residues long.

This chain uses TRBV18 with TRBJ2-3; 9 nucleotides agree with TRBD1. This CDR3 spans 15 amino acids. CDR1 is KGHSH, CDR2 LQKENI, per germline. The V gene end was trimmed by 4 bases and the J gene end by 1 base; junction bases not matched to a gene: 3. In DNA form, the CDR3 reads TGTGCCAGCTCACTCCGGGACAGGGGCACAGATACGCAGTATTTT. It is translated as CASSLRDRGTDTQYF.